This T cell receptor (beta chain) originates from a study of blood T cell repertoires in COVID-19. Donors of Cohort 3 who recovered were those that had two negative PCRs, clearance, or symptom resolution. J gave up 1 base and V 8 bases, and 8 bases lay outside the gene matches. The germline CDR1 and CDR2 sequences are SNHLY and FYNNEI. The CDR3 length is 15 residues. Sequenced by immunoSEQ multiplex PCR; TCRdb stores in-frame clones only, minus some. The data contain roughly 170,000 clones, approximately 80% of them singletons. The clonotype comes from a man aged 45-65 years who had recovered from COVID-19. This chain links TRBV2 with TRBJ1-5; TRBD1 matches 7 bases. Sequenced input: PBMCs or T cells enriched from blood (not recorded which). The CDR3 region has the DNA TGTGCCAGCCAGGGGGGAGGCGCGAGCAATCAGCCCCAGCATTTT. Translation gives CASQGGGASNQPQHF.